A selection of T cell receptor beta chains follows, all from one sample in a study of CD8+CD57+ T cells in acquired aplastic anemia. MiXCR was run by TCRdb on the reads, yielding one entry per CDR3 protein. The sample has fewer than 200,000 distinct CDR3 sequences; roughly half are singletons. Sequenced: sorted CD4+, CD8+, or CD8+CD57+ T cells (not recorded which) from PBMCs. The origin of the receptors is a human donor with aplastic anemia. The CDR3 runs from the conserved cysteine through the conserved F or W. The D gene is left open where the match is weak. Size values are once, few and many counts, or a class for expanded clones, and some rows have none.

clone size: once
V gene: TRBV24-1
D gene: NA
J gene: TRBJ2-5
CDR3 DNA: TGTGCCACCAGTGACCCCAGGGGATCAGAGACCCAGTACTTC
CDR3 protein: CATSDPRGSETQYF

clone size: NA
V gene: TRBV7-2
D gene: TRBD1
J gene: TRBJ1-1
CDR3 DNA: TGTGCCAGCAGCCGGGACAGCCATTTTAACACTGAAGCTTTCTTT
CDR3 protein: CASSRDSHFNTEAFF

clone size: many
V gene: TRBV5-1
D gene: NA
J gene: TRBJ2-1
CDR3 DNA: TGCGCCAGCAGCCTGCAGGGGCTCGGGAATGAGCAGTTCTTC
CDR3 protein: CASSLQGLGNEQFF

clone size: NA
V gene: TRBV20-1
D gene: NA
J gene: TRBJ2-4
CDR3 DNA: TGCAGTGCCTCCCCGGTGGCGAGCAAAAACATTCAGTACTTC
CDR3 protein: CSASPVASKNIQYF

clone size: NA
V gene: TRBV7-3
D gene: NA
J gene: TRBJ2-7
CDR3 DNA: TGTGCCAGCAGCTTCGGGGGTAATTCCTACGAGCAGTACTTC
CDR3 protein: CASSFGGNSYEQYF

clone size: many
V gene: TRBV5-1
D gene: TRBD1
J gene: TRBJ2-2
CDR3 DNA: TGCGCCAGCAGCGTACAGGGGGGAACCGGGGAGCTGTTTTTT
CDR3 protein: CASSVQGGTGELFF

clone size: many
V gene: TRBV29-1
D gene: TRBD1
J gene: TRBJ1-1
CDR3 DNA: TGCAGCGTTGGGGGACAGGGGAACACTGAAGCTTTCTTT
CDR3 protein: CSVGGQGNTEAFF

clone size: NA
V gene: TRBV29-1
D gene: NA
J gene: TRBJ2-5
CDR3 DNA: TGCAGCGTTGTTCTCCAAAACCAAGAGACCCGGTACTTC
CDR3 protein: CSVVLQNQETRYF

clone size: many
V gene: TRBV7-9
D gene: NA
J gene: TRBJ1-1
CDR3 DNA: TGTGCCAGCAGCGGCCTAGGGGGGCTGAACACTGAAGCTTTCTTT
CDR3 protein: CASSGLGGLNTEAFF

clone size: NA
V gene: TRBV7-6
D gene: NA
J gene: TRBJ2-7
CDR3 DNA: TGTGCCAGCAGCTCTCGTAGCTCCTACGAGCAGTACTTC
CDR3 protein: CASSSRSSYEQYF

clone size: NA
V gene: TRBV7-9
D gene: NA
J gene: TRBJ1-4
CDR3 DNA: TGTGCCAGCAGCTTAGCATCTGAAAAACTGTTTTTT
CDR3 protein: CASSLASEKLFF

clone size: many
V gene: TRBV7-3
D gene: TRBD2
J gene: TRBJ2-1
CDR3 DNA: TGTGCCAGCAGCTTAATAGCGGGAGGGACCGGGGGGGGTGAGCAGTTCTTC
CDR3 protein: CASSLIAGGTGGGEQFF

clone size: NA
V gene: TRBV24-1
D gene: NA
J gene: TRBJ1-5
CDR3 DNA: TGTGCCACCAGTGATCCCTTGATTAGCAATCAGCCCCAGCATTTT
CDR3 protein: CATSDPLISNQPQHF

clone size: few
V gene: TRBV4-2
D gene: NA
J gene: TRBJ2-7
CDR3 DNA: TGTGCCAGCAGCCAAGCGGCAGCCTCCGACGAGCAGTACTTC
CDR3 protein: CASSQAAASDEQYF

clone size: many
V gene: TRBV6-6
D gene: NA
J gene: TRBJ2-1
CDR3 DNA: TGTGCCAGCAGCTCCGGGACCTACAGTGAGCAGTTCTTC
CDR3 protein: CASSSGTYSEQFF

clone size: many
V gene: TRBV4-2
D gene: NA
J gene: TRBJ1-3
CDR3 DNA: TGTGCCAGCAGCCAAGCAGACAGCTCTGGAAACACCATATATTTT
CDR3 protein: CASSQADSSGNTIYF

clone size: many
V gene: TRBV5-1
D gene: NA
J gene: TRBJ1-1
CDR3 DNA: TGCGCCAGCAGCTTGGCCCCAGGCGACACTGAAGCTTTCTTT
CDR3 protein: CASSLAPGDTEAFF

clone size: NA
V gene: TRBV7-9
D gene: NA
J gene: TRBJ2-6
CDR3 DNA: TGTGCCAGCAGCTTACAGGGCACTGGGGCCAACGTCCTGACTTTC
CDR3 protein: CASSLQGTGANVLTF

clone size: many
V gene: TRBV9
D gene: NA
J gene: TRBJ2-3
CDR3 DNA: TGTGCCAGCACCCCCGGAGAAGATACGCAGTATTTT
CDR3 protein: CASTPGEDTQYF

clone size: few
V gene: TRBV29-1
D gene: TRBD1
J gene: TRBJ2-5
CDR3 DNA: TGCAGCGCACAGGGGGCATGGGAGACCCAGTACTTC
CDR3 protein: CSAQGAWETQYF

clone size: NA
V gene: TRBV12-3/TRBV12-4
D gene: TRBD1
J gene: TRBJ2-5
CDR3 DNA: TGCGCCAGCAGTTGGGGCAGGCAGGGGGTCGGAGAGACCCAGTACTTC
CDR3 protein: CASSWGRQGVGETQYF

clone size: few
V gene: TRBV30
D gene: TRBD2
J gene: TRBJ2-1
CDR3 DNA: TGTGCCTGGAGTGTACTAGCGGTTTACAATGAGCAGTTCTTC
CDR3 protein: CAWSVLAVYNEQFF

clone size: once
V gene: TRBV7-9
D gene: NA
J gene: TRBJ1-1
CDR3 DNA: TGTGCCAGCAGCTTAGTAGCCGGCACTGAAGCTTTCTTT
CDR3 protein: CASSLVAGTEAFF

clone size: NA
V gene: TRBV24-1
D gene: NA
J gene: TRBJ2-5
CDR3 DNA: TGTGCCAGCAGTCCTCTCTTACGGGGAGAAGAGACCCAGTACTTC
CDR3 protein: CASSPLLRGEETQYF

clone size: NA
V gene: TRBV27
D gene: TRBD2
J gene: TRBJ2-7
CDR3 DNA: TGTGCCAGCAGTTTAATGGGACTAGCGGGAGCCTCGTCCTACGAGCAGTACTTC
CDR3 protein: CASSLMGLAGASSYEQYF

clone size: NA
V gene: TRBV14
D gene: NA
J gene: TRBJ1-1
CDR3 DNA: TGTGCCAGCAGCCAGGGACATAGGAACACTGAAGCTTTCTTT
CDR3 protein: CASSQGHRNTEAFF

clone size: NA
V gene: TRBV15
D gene: NA
J gene: TRBJ1-5
CDR3 DNA: TGTGCCACCAGCAGAGTAGGCAGCGATAGCAATCAGCCCCAGCATTTT
CDR3 protein: CATSRVGSDSNQPQHF

clone size: NA
V gene: TRBV28
D gene: TRBD1
J gene: TRBJ1-1
CDR3 DNA: TGTGCCAGCAGTGTCAACAGGGGGCCGGAAGCTTTCTTT
CDR3 protein: CASSVNRGPEAFF

clone size: NA
V gene: TRBV12-3/TRBV12-4
D gene: TRBD1
J gene: TRBJ1-3
CDR3 DNA: TGTGCCAGCAGCCTCCCCCACCCGGACAGGGCCCACTCTGGAGACACCATATATTTT
CDR3 protein: CASSLPHPDRAHSGDTIYF

clone size: NA
V gene: TRBV20-1
D gene: TRBD1
J gene: TRBJ2-7
CDR3 DNA: TGCAGTGCCCCGGGACAGGGCTACGAGCAGTACTTC
CDR3 protein: CSAPGQGYEQYF

clone size: NA
V gene: TRBV2
D gene: NA
J gene: TRBJ1-1
CDR3 DNA: TGTGCCAGCAGATACAGGGTGAACACTGAAGCTTCCTTT
CDR3 protein: CASRYRVNTEASF

clone size: many
V gene: TRBV20-1
D gene: NA
J gene: TRBJ1-2
CDR3 DNA: TGCAGTGCCCAAACTATACCTAACTATGGCTACACCTTC
CDR3 protein: CSAQTIPNYGYTF

clone size: few
V gene: TRBV10-3
D gene: TRBD1
J gene: TRBJ2-1
CDR3 DNA: TGTGCCATCAGTGAAGTTACAGGGGCAGGGCAGTTCTTC
CDR3 protein: CAISEVTGAGQFF

clone size: NA
V gene: TRBV7-6
D gene: TRBD2
J gene: TRBJ2-3
CDR3 DNA: TGTGCCAGCAGCTTAGGGGCGGGAGGGGCAGATACGCAGTATTTT
CDR3 protein: CASSLGAGGADTQYF

clone size: many
V gene: TRBV27
D gene: NA
J gene: TRBJ1-6
CDR3 DNA: TGTGCCAGCAAAGCTTCAGGGATAAATTCACCCCTCCACTTT
CDR3 protein: CASKASGINSPLHF

clone size: once
V gene: TRBV7-9
D gene: TRBD1
J gene: TRBJ1-4
CDR3 DNA: TGTGCCAGCAGCTTAGAGGGACAGGGCGATGAAAAACTGTTTTTT
CDR3 protein: CASSLEGQGDEKLFF

clone size: NA
V gene: TRBV19
D gene: NA
J gene: TRBJ1-5
CDR3 DNA: TGTGCCAGTAGTATTCGGGACTTACTGGGCTATAGCAATCAGCCCCAGCATTTT
CDR3 protein: CASSIRDLLGYSNQPQHF

clone size: few
V gene: TRBV12-3/TRBV12-4
D gene: NA
J gene: TRBJ1-2
CDR3 DNA: TGTGCCAGCACCGTGACACCCTCCGGGGGCTACACCTTC
CDR3 protein: CASTVTPSGGYTF

clone size: NA
V gene: TRBV5-6
D gene: TRBD2
J gene: TRBJ2-1
CDR3 DNA: TGTGCCAGCAGCTTTGGACTAGCGGGGCGCAATGAGCAGTTCTTC
CDR3 protein: CASSFGLAGRNEQFF

clone size: once
V gene: TRBV5-4
D gene: NA
J gene: TRBJ2-5
CDR3 DNA: TGTGCCAGCAGCTGGGACCAAGAGACCCAGTACTTC
CDR3 protein: CASSWDQETQYF

clone size: NA
V gene: TRBV2
D gene: TRBD2
J gene: TRBJ2-7
CDR3 DNA: TGTGCCAGCAGTGAACGCGGGGGAGAAGAGCAGTACTTC
CDR3 protein: CASSERGGEEQYF

clone size: NA
V gene: TRBV10-3
D gene: NA
J gene: TRBJ1-6
CDR3 DNA: TGTGCCTCCAATCAGGGCAGGGACTATTCACCCCTCCACTTT
CDR3 protein: CASNQGRDYSPLHF

clone size: few
V gene: TRBV7-8
D gene: NA
J gene: TRBJ1-6
CDR3 DNA: TGTGCCAGCAGCCTACTTTCAGGATCACCCCTCCACTTT
CDR3 protein: CASSLLSGSPLHF

clone size: NA
V gene: TRBV7-9
D gene: NA
J gene: TRBJ2-1
CDR3 DNA: TGTGCCAGCAGCTTAGCAAATGGGCAGTTCTTC
CDR3 protein: CASSLANGQFF

clone size: many
V gene: TRBV12-3/TRBV12-4
D gene: NA
J gene: TRBJ1-1
CDR3 DNA: TGTGCCAGCAGTTTTGAAGGGGGGTGGAACACTGAAGCTTTCTTT
CDR3 protein: CASSFEGGWNTEAFF

clone size: NA
V gene: TRBV7-2
D gene: NA
J gene: TRBJ1-2
CDR3 DNA: TGTGCCAGCAGCTTAGTGGTGACAGACGTCTATGGCTACACCTTC
CDR3 protein: CASSLVVTDVYGYTF

clone size: NA
V gene: TRBV20-1
D gene: TRBD1
J gene: TRBJ1-1
CDR3 DNA: TGCAGTGCTAGACGACAGGGTGTTCGAGCGTTCTTT
CDR3 protein: CSARRQGVRAFF

clone size: few
V gene: TRBV6-1
D gene: NA
J gene: TRBJ1-1
CDR3 DNA: TGTGCCAGCAGTGTCGGTATGAACACTGAAGCTTTCTTT
CDR3 protein: CASSVGMNTEAFF

clone size: many
V gene: TRBV5-1
D gene: TRBD1
J gene: TRBJ1-6
CDR3 DNA: TGCGCCAGCAGCTCCGGGACAGGGGTAGGATCACCCCTCCACTTT
CDR3 protein: CASSSGTGVGSPLHF

clone size: NA
V gene: TRBV5-6
D gene: TRBD1
J gene: TRBJ1-1
CDR3 DNA: TGTGCCAGCAGCTTGTCCCTTATGGGACAGGGGCAACCTGGGGGCGCTGAAGCTTTCTTT
CDR3 protein: CASSLSLMGQGQPGGAEAFF

clone size: NA
V gene: TRBV11-3
D gene: TRBD2
J gene: TRBJ2-5
CDR3 DNA: TGTGCCAGCAGCTCCGGGACTAGCGGGGGAGAGACCCAGTACTTC
CDR3 protein: CASSSGTSGGETQYF

clone size: NA
V gene: TRBV7-2
D gene: TRBD1
J gene: TRBJ1-2
CDR3 DNA: TGTGCCAGCAGCGCCCCCGGACAGGGAAGGTATGGCTACACCTTC
CDR3 protein: CASSAPGQGRYGYTF

clone size: NA
V gene: TRBV28
D gene: NA
J gene: TRBJ2-7
CDR3 DNA: TGTGCCAGCAGTTTCACGGCTCCCGGATCCGGCGAGCAGTACTTC
CDR3 protein: CASSFTAPGSGEQYF